This T cell receptor (beta chain) was identified in a study of T cells in Graves' hyperthyroidism and ophthalmopathy. The source material, RNA transcripts, was used to amplify TCR beta CDR3 regions. Researchers ran a first-round RT-PCR on the TCR CDR3 using the HTBI primer set. TCRdb used MiXCR to reprocess the multiplex PCR reads, holding one entry per CDR3 protein. The sample yields roughly 700,000 distinct CDR3 sequences, 14% seen once. The V end was cut by 3 bases, the J end by 4 bases, with 21 bases between. The germline V gene has CDR1 KGHSH and CDR2 LQKENI. The CDR3 is made up of 17 amino acids. This clonotype was seen a handful of times.

This clonotype originated in a woman aged 18-35 years with Graves' hyperthyroidism. This chain uses TRBV18 with TRBJ1-1; no definite D call. The specimen sequenced was blood. CDR3 coding DNA: TGTGCCAGCTCACCCGAGGCCCCTAATATGCTGGGCACTGAAGCTTTCTTT. Translated, it gives CASSPEAPNMLGTEAFF.